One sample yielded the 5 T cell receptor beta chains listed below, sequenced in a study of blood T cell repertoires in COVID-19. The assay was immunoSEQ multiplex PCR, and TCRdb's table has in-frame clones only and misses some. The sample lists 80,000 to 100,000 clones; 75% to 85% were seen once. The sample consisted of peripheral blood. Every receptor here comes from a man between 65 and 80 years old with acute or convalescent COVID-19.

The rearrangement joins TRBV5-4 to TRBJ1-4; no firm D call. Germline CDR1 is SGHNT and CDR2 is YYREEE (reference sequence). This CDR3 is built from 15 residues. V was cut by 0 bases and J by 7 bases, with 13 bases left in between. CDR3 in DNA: TGTGCCAGCAGCTTGGCCGCCGGGAAGGGTGAAAAACTGTTTTTT. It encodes CASSLAAGKGEKLFF. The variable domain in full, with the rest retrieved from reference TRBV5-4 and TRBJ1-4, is ETGVTQSPTHLIKTRGQQVTLRCSSQSGHNTVSWYQQALGQGPQFIFQYYREEENGRGNFPPRFSGLQFPNYSSELNVNALELDDSALYLCASSLAAGKGEKLFFGSGTQLSVL.

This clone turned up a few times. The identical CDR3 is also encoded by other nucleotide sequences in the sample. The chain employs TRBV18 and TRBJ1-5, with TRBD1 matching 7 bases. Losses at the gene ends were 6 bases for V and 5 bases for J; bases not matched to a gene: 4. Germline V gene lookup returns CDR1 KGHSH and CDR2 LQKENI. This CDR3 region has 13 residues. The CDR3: CASSPQGDQPQHF. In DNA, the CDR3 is TGTGCCAGCTCCCCCCAGGGGGATCAGCCCCAGCATTTT. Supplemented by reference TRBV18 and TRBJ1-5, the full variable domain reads NAGVMQNPRHLVRRRGQEARLRCSPMKGHSHVYWYRQLPEEGLKFMVYLQKENIIDESGMPKERFSAEFPKEGPSILRIQQVVRGDSAAYFCASSPQGDQPQHFGDGTRLSIL.

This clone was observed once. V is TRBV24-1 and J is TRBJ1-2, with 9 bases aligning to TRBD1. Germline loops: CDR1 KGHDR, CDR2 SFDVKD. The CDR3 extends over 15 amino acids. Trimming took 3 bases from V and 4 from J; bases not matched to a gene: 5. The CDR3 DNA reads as TGTGCCACCAGTGATCACAGGGGGCTTGGCTATGGCTACACCTTC. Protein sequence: CATSDHRGLGYGYTF.

This CDR3 reads CASGAGGRNTIYF. For the CDR3, the DNA is TGTGCCAGCGGGGCGGGGGGCCGAAACACCATATATTTT. This chain uses TRBV2 with TRBJ1-3; a weak D match, TRBD1 (6 bases). The germline V gene has CDR1 SNHLY and CDR2 FYNNEI. V was clipped by 8 bases and J by 5 bases, with 13 bases between them. This CDR3 region has 13 residues.

CDR3 sequence reads: CASSPVGGNEQFF. CDR3 bases: TGTGCCAGCAGTCCCGTGGGGGGCAATGAGCAGTTCTTC. The V call is TRBV27, the J call TRBJ2-1; weak D call: TRBD2 (6 bases). The V end was cut by 5 bases, the J end by 6 bases, with 11 bases between. The CDR3 runs 13 residues. Germline V lookup: CDR1 MNHEY, CDR2 SMNVEV (reference sequence).